Each of the 13 T cell receptor beta chains below was sequenced from the same sample in a study of cytomegalovirus exposure and HLA in healthy donors. Both 60 Vbeta primers and 13 Jbeta primers went into the PCR. The data were produced by immunoSEQ multiplex PCR, yet TCRdb's version contains in-frame clones alone and is incomplete. The sample holds under 250,000 clones; more than 70% are singletons and the top ten take 1.3%. The sequencing input was PBMCs. The receptors stem from a human donor in good health.

This chain uses TRBV4-3 with TRBJ2-1; D gene ambiguous. Trimming took off 0 bases at V and 2 bases at J, with 8 bases between the two ends. Germline V gene lookup returns CDR1 LGHNA and CDR2 YSLEER. The CDR3 is made up of 15 amino acids. The CDR3 loop is CASSQDPHTYNEQFF. In DNA, the CDR3 is TGCGCCAGCAGCCAAGATCCCCACACCTACAATGAGCAGTTCTTC.

V is TRBV6-1 and J is TRBJ1-3; maybe TRBD1 (5 bases). This CDR3 is 15 amino acids long. The V gene's germline CDR1 is MNHNS and CDR2 SASEGT. V gave up 6 bases and J gave up 4 bases, with 16 bases separating them. CDR3: CASRPSQGGGNTIYF. As DNA, the CDR3 is TGTGCCAGCAGGCCAAGCCAGGGTGGAGGAAACACCATATATTTT.

The genes are TRBV11-1 and TRBJ2-7; 9 positions match TRBD1. The CDR3 loop spans 15 amino acids. Germline CDR1 reads SGHAT; CDR2 reads FQDESV (reference sequence). V gave up 4 bases and J gave up 5 bases; unmatched junction bases: 9. The CDR3 reads CASSYPGTGSNEQYF. The CDR3 nucleotides are TGTGCCAGCAGCTACCCCGGGACAGGGTCCAACGAGCAGTACTTC.

This clone was observed a single time. This rearrangement joins TRBV13 to TRBJ2-3, with 15 bases matching TRBD2. CDR1 PRHDT and CDR2 FYEKMQ come from the germline V gene (reference sequence). V shed 5 bases, J shed 4 bases, and the junction held 7 bases outside the gene matches. This CDR3 contains 17 residues. This CDR3 is CASSQTGLAGGPDTQYF. CDR3 sequence (DNA): TGTGCCAGCAGCCAAACCGGACTAGCGGGAGGGCCAGATACGCAGTATTTT.

The chain links TRBV6-4 to TRBJ2-2; perhaps TRBD1 as D (5 bases). Germline V gives CDR1 MRHNA, CDR2 SNTAGT. The CDR3 has 14 residues. V was trimmed by 7 bases and J by 1 base, leaving 10 bases between them. In nucleotides, the CDR3 is TGTGCCAGCAACTGGGGCAGGAACACCGGGGAGCTGTTTTTT. It yields the protein CASNWGRNTGELFF.

The chain links TRBV6-1 to TRBJ1-2, with TRBD1 identical over 7 bases. With 4 bases clipped from V and 6 bases from J, the junction kept 11 bases outside the gene matches. Germline V gives CDR1 MNHNS, CDR2 SASEGT. This CDR3 contains 15 residues. The chain's CDR3 is CASSALGTAGDGYTF. The CDR3 nucleotides read TGTGCCAGCAGTGCCCTAGGGACAGCCGGGGATGGCTACACCTTC.

The chain joins TRBV10-2 to TRBJ2-3, with TRBD2 matching over 11 bases. The germline gives CDR1 WSHSY, CDR2 SAAADI. V was clipped by 6 bases and J by 8 bases; unmatched bases: 10. This CDR3 is 15 amino acids long. The CDR3 DNA follows: TGCGCCAGCAGATTACTAGCGGGAGATCGGGGTACGCAGTATTTT. Protein: CASRLLAGDRGTQYF.

A few counts support this clone. The V call is TRBV27, the J call TRBJ2-1, with 8 bases matching TRBD2. The junction had 7 bases not matched to a gene; V was cut back by 6 bases and J by 6 bases. CDR1 and CDR2 from the germline V gene are MNHEY and SMNVEV (reference sequence). The CDR3 runs to 14 residues. In DNA form, the CDR3 reads TGTGCCAGCAGCCCCACTAGCGGCCTCAATGAGCAGTTCTTC. Translated: CASSPTSGLNEQFF.

This clone was recorded only once. The chain links TRBV19 to TRBJ1-5; TRBD1 might be the D (5 bases). Per germline, CDR1 LNHDA and CDR2 SQIVND (reference sequence). Trimming stripped 2 bases from V and 5 bases from J, with 7 bases between. The CDR3 is 13 amino acids. The CDR3 coding sequence is TGTGCCAGTAGTATAACAGGCGATCAGCCCCAGCATTTT. It codes for CASSITGDQPQHF.

The chain employs TRBV14 and TRBJ2-7; maybe TRBD2 (6 bases). The germline CDR1 and CDR2 sequences are SGHDN and FVKESK. V was clipped by 4 bases and J by 5 bases, with 21 bases between them. This CDR3 has 16 amino acids. The CDR3 DNA sequence: TGTGCCAGCAGCCCTAGTCGACTCTTCGGGGGAGACGAGCAGTACTTC. This codes for CASSPSRLFGGDEQYF.

The gene calls are TRBV4-2 and TRBJ2-7, with 10 bases fitting TRBD1. Germline V gives CDR1 LGHNA, CDR2 YNFKEQ. The CDR3 spans 13 residues. The J segment lost 6 bases and the V segment lost 1 base, leaving 0 bases of the junction unmatched. CDR3 sequence: CASSQGDRGEQYF. The DNA for the CDR3 is TGTGCCAGCAGCCAAGGGGACAGGGGCGAGCAGTACTTC.

The chain joins TRBV18 to TRBJ2-7; 9 nucleotides align to TRBD1. The CDR3 sequence is 14 residues long. V was pared by 5 bases and J by 4 bases, with 6 bases of the junction left unmatched. Germline V gives CDR1 KGHSH, CDR2 LQKENI. The CDR3: CASSDNRGLYEQYF. For the CDR3, the DNA is TGTGCCAGCTCAGATAACAGGGGGCTGTACGAGCAGTACTTC.

The J gene is TRBJ1-5, the V gene TRBV19; tentatively, D is TRBD1 (5 bases). Germline V lookup: CDR1 LNHDA, CDR2 SQIVND (reference sequence). The CDR3 runs 14 residues. The germline V and J ends were trimmed by 7 bases and 4 bases, with 14 bases remaining between them. This CDR3 reads CASTPGGGNQPQHF. The CDR3 DNA sequence: TGTGCCAGTACCCCGGGGGGGGGAAATCAGCCCCAGCATTTT.